These T cell receptor beta chains were read from a single sample in a study of blood T cell repertoires in COVID-19. Produced via immunoSEQ multiplex PCR; TCRdb's table is partial and in-frame only. The sample has around 210,000 clones, about 88% seen once. The sequenced material came from peripheral blood. The source is a man aged 50 or older with COVID-19, enrolled during active disease. Both conserved end residues are part of each CDR3. D genes are given only for firm matches. Clone size, where shown, is once, few, many, or a class for clones that have expanded.

J gene	CDR3 length	V gene	clone size	D gene	CDR3 protein	CDR3 DNA
TRBJ1-1	13	TRBV11-2	-	-	CASSARSVTEAFF	TGTGCCAGCAGCGCACGGAGCGTTACTGAAGCTTTCTTT
TRBJ2-5	12	TRBV19	once	-	CASSIVGEVQYF	TGTGCCAGTAGTATAGTTGGGGAGGTCCAGTACTTC
TRBJ1-2	15	TRBV6-5	many	TRBD1	CASRPLRTGVYGYTF	TGTGCCAGCAGACCTCTAAGGACAGGGGTCTATGGCTACACCTTC
TRBJ1-4	15	TRBV2	-	TRBD1	CASSKGTGQNEKLFF	TGTGCCAGTTCAAAGGGGACAGGACAGAATGAAAAACTGTTTTTT
TRBJ2-1	15	TRBV29-1	-	-	CSARRWLGSRDEQFF	TGCAGCGCCCGGCGGTGGCTAGGGAGTAGGGATGAGCAGTTCTTC
TRBJ2-3	15	TRBV18	once	TRBD2	CASSQAGGRTDTQYF	TGTGCCAGCTCACAGGCGGGGGGCCGCACAGATACGCAGTATTTT
TRBJ2-5	15	TRBV14	-	TRBD1	CASREGQGYQETQYF	TGTGCCAGCAGAGAGGGACAGGGTTACCAAGAGACCCAGTACTTC
TRBJ2-2	13	TRBV19	-	-	CASSPRGDGELFF	TGTGCCAGTAGTCCCAGGGGGGACGGGGAGCTGTTTTTT
TRBJ1-2	12	TRBV19	-	-	CASKSLNYGYTF	TGTGCCAGTAAATCCTTAAACTATGGCTACACCTTC
TRBJ2-3	14	TRBV11-3	-	-	CASSREGGTDTQYF	TGTGCCAGCAGCCGTGAGGGCGGCACAGATACGCAGTATTTT
TRBJ1-6	14	TRBV25-1	-	-	CASSLWGGYSPLHF	TGTGCCAGCAGCCTATGGGGAGGGTATTCACCCCTCCACTTT
TRBJ1-1	13	TRBV12-3/TRBV12-4	-	TRBD1	CASSEGARTEAFF	TGTGCCAGCAGTGAGGGGGCGCGGACTGAAGCTTTCTTT
TRBJ2-7	13	TRBV18	-	TRBD1	CASSPDREDEQYF	TGTGCCAGCTCCCCGGACAGGGAGGACGAGCAGTACTTC
TRBJ2-3	16	TRBV2	few	-	CASSFFSVASTDTQYF	TGTGCCAGCAGTTTTTTTTCAGTGGCTAGCACAGATACGCAGTATTTT
TRBJ2-3	12	TRBV30	-	TRBD1	CAWSAQGERQYF	TGTGCCTGGAGTGCCCAGGGGGAGAGGCAGTATTTT
TRBJ2-2	15	TRBV19	-	TRBD1	CASREGQENTGELFF	TGTGCCAGTAGGGAAGGACAGGAGAACACCGGGGAGCTGTTTTTT
TRBJ2-7	13	TRBV2	-	-	CASSIRGSYEQYF	TGTGCCAGCAGTATCAGGGGCTCCTACGAGCAGTACTTC
TRBJ2-7	17	TRBV10-3	-	TRBD2	CAISPGTSGGSSYEQYF	TGTGCCATCAGCCCCGGGACTAGCGGGGGAAGCTCCTACGAGCAGTACTTC
TRBJ2-5	16	TRBV11-2	-	-	CASSLLSARAQETQYF	TGTGCCAGCAGCTTACTCTCCGCCAGGGCCCAAGAGACCCAGTACTTC
TRBJ2-2	17	TRBV27	-	-	CASSPPPIGRNTGELFF	TGTGCCAGCAGTCCCCCCCCGATCGGTAGGAACACCGGGGAGCTGTTTTTT
TRBJ2-1	15	TRBV24-1	-	TRBD2	CATSEGTSGVNEQFF	TGTGCCACCAGTGAAGGGACTAGCGGGGTCAATGAGCAGTTCTTC
TRBJ2-7	15	TRBV6-1	-	TRBD2	CASSEVGLLAYEQYF	TGTGCCAGCAGTGAAGTGGGACTACTTGCCTACGAGCAGTACTTC
TRBJ1-1	13	TRBV29-1	-	-	CSIRSRGDTEAFF	TGCAGCATAAGGTCCCGGGGAGACACTGAAGCTTTCTTT
TRBJ1-1	15	TRBV20-1	-	-	CSASSGTQANTEAFF	TGCAGTGCTAGTTCCGGTACACAGGCGAACACTGAAGCTTTCTTT
TRBJ2-6	19	TRBV10-3	-	TRBD1	CAISEGTGGTLSGANVLTF	TGTGCCATCAGTGAGGGGACAGGGGGTACTCTCTCTGGGGCCAACGTCCTGACTTTC
TRBJ1-5	12	TRBV2	-	-	CASRGEDQPQHF	TGTGCCAGCAGGGGAGAGGATCAGCCCCAGCATTTT
TRBJ2-4	12	TRBV18	-	TRBD1	CASTQGSDIQYF	TGTGCCAGCACACAGGGGTCAGACATTCAGTACTTC
TRBJ2-1	15	TRBV27	many	-	CASSLDYPTYNEQFF	TGTGCCAGCAGTTTAGACTACCCCACCTACAATGAGCAGTTCTTC
TRBJ2-2	15	TRBV29-1	-	TRBD2	CSVVSSGANTGELFF	TGCAGCGTGGTGTCAAGCGGGGCGAACACCGGGGAGCTGTTTTTT
TRBJ2-1	13	TRBV5-1	-	-	CASSLTGWAEQFF	TGCGCCAGCAGCTTGACAGGGTGGGCTGAGCAGTTCTTC
TRBJ2-3	16	TRBV28	-	TRBD1	CASRNPGQGNTGTQYF	TGTGCCAGCAGGAACCCGGGACAGGGGAACACAGGTACGCAGTATTTT
TRBJ2-7	11	TRBV20-1	-	TRBD2	CRGTSFGEQYF	TGCAGGGGGACTAGCTTTGGCGAGCAGTACTTC
TRBJ2-2	17	TRBV2	-	TRBD2	CASSAVRTSTNTGELFF	TGTGCCAGCAGTGCCGTAAGGACTAGTACGAACACCGGGGAGCTGTTTTTT
TRBJ2-1	16	TRBV7-3	-	TRBD2	CASSSGLAGGDNEQFF	TGTGCCAGCAGCTCTGGACTAGCGGGAGGGGACAATGAGCAGTTCTTC
TRBJ1-5	13	TRBV2	-	-	CASIGERDQPQHF	TGTGCCAGCATCGGAGAACGGGATCAGCCCCAGCATTTT
TRBJ1-6	14	TRBV11-2	-	TRBD1	CASTQGQGYSPLHF	TGTGCCAGCACCCAGGGACAGGGATATTCACCCCTCCACTTT
TRBJ2-1	13	TRBV4-1	once	-	CASSQLVANEQFF	TGCGCCAGCAGCCAATTAGTCGCCAATGAGCAGTTCTTC
TRBJ2-3	15	TRBV6-1	many	TRBD2	CASSEVSGSSDTQYF	TGTGCCAGCAGTGAGGTTAGCGGGAGCTCAGATACGCAGTATTTT
TRBJ2-3	16	TRBV9	-	-	CASGPPAALGTDTQYF	TGTGCCAGCGGTCCCCCAGCCGCACTAGGCACAGATACGCAGTATTTT
TRBJ2-5	15	TRBV5-1	-	TRBD2	CASSPPLGGGETQYF	TGCGCCAGCAGCCCCCCACTTGGGGGGGGAGAGACCCAGTACTTC
TRBJ2-3	15	TRBV28	-	TRBD1	CASSLTGGETDTQYF	TGTGCCAGCAGTTTGACAGGGGGCGAAACAGATACGCAGTATTTT
TRBJ2-2	15	TRBV5-1	-	TRBD2	CASSPGLQNTGELFF	TGCGCCAGCAGCCCGGGACTACAAAACACCGGGGAGCTGTTTTTT